Below are 5 T cell receptor beta chains sequenced from a single sample in a study of blood T cell repertoires in COVID-19 (TCRdb year 2020). The library was made by the immunoSEQ multiplex PCR assay. TCRdb obtained this table from immuneACCESS and retained in-frame rearrangements with V and J assigned. These tables miss some clones; where compared with another copy, unresolved V genes account for less than half of the shortfall, and the remainder is unexplained. Across this sample there are under 200,000 clones, with approximately 90% seen only once. Of the sample, 5.5% to 7% is held by the ten largest clones. The sample was peripheral blood. All receptors come from a man between 35 and 55 years old with active or convalescent COVID-19.

J is TRBJ2-7 and V is TRBV2, with D possibly being TRBD1 (5 bases). This CDR3 is 15 amino acids long. The V and J ends lost 4 bases and 0 bases respectively, with 13 bases between them. The germline V gene has CDR1 SNHLY and CDR2 FYNNEI. The CDR3 is CASSGRTPFSYEQYF. CDR3 nucleotide sequence: TGTGCCAGCAGTGGAAGGACACCCTTCTCCTACGAGCAGTACTTC. Complete variable domain (other parts from reference TRBV2 and TRBJ2-7): EPEVTQTPSHQVTQMGQEVILRCVPISNHLYFYWYRQILGQKVEFLVSFYNNEISEKSEIFDDQFSVERPDGSNFTLKIRSTKLEDSAMYFCASSGRTPFSYEQYFGPGTRLTVT.

V usage is TRBV28 and J usage is TRBJ2-7; weak D call: TRBD2 (6 bases). The CDR3 runs 14 residues. The germline V and J ends were trimmed by 6 bases and 3 bases, with 15 bases remaining between them. Germline V gene lookup returns CDR1 MDHEN and CDR2 SYDVKM. The CDR3 region is CASSGTLLNYEQYF. The CDR3 DNA follows: TGTGCCAGCAGCGGGACTCTTTTAAACTACGAGCAGTACTTC.

The V call is TRBV19, the J call TRBJ2-3, with 9 bases aligning to TRBD2. CDR3 length equals 17 residues. Germline-derived CDR1 and CDR2 are LNHDA and SQIVND (reference sequence). V shed 7 bases, J shed 1 base, and the junction held 12 bases outside the gene matches. CDR3 in DNA: TGTGCCAGTACACAAGCCCCTAGCGGGGCAGGCACAGATACGCAGTATTTT. This encodes CASTQAPSGAGTDTQYF. Full variable domain (remainder filled in from reference TRBV19 and TRBJ2-3): DGGITQSPKYLFRKEGQNVTLSCEQNLNHDAMYWYRQDPGQGLRLIYYSQIVNDFQKGDIAEGYSVSREKKESFPLTVTSAQKNPTAFYLCASTQAPSGAGTDTQYFGPGTRLTVL.

This clone turned up a few times. The genes are TRBV12-5 and TRBJ2-3; the match to TRBD1 covers 10 bases. The CDR3 has 15 residues. CDR1 is LGHNT, CDR2 FRNRAP, per germline. Trimming at V came to 1 base and at J to 4 bases, leaving 2 bases not matched to a gene. The CDR3 nucleotides are TGTGCTAGTGGTTTGGCGACAGGGGGCCCAGATACGCAGTATTTT. It translates to CASGLATGGPDTQYF.

This rearrangement joins TRBV24-1 to TRBJ2-3; D unclear. V dropped 10 bases and J dropped 6 bases, with 13 bases sitting between them. Germline loops: CDR1 KGHDR, CDR2 SFDVKD. The CDR3 loop spans 12 amino acids. The DNA of the CDR3 is TGTGCCACGCATTCTGGCGGCGATACGCAGTATTTT. Protein product: CATHSGGDTQYF.